Listed here are 12 T cell receptor beta chains from one sample, sequenced in a study of blood T cell repertoires in COVID-19. Libraries were prepared by immunoSEQ multiplex PCR; TCRdb keeps only in-frame clonotypes and omits some of them. Of tens of thousands of clones in the sample, about four fifths were seen once. The sample taken for sequencing was peripheral blood. The receptor source for this set is a man in his 70s with acute or convalescent COVID-19.

Written as DNA, the CDR3 is TGTGCCAGTACCCCAAGTGACTCGGACACCGGGGAGCTGTTTTTT. The encoded protein is CASTPSDSDTGELFF. The rearrangement uses TRBV19 and TRBJ2-2; D unclear. This CDR3 has 15 amino acids. Trimming removed 7 bases at V and 3 bases at J, with 15 bases between. Germline V gene sequence: CDR1 LNHDA, CDR2 SQIVND (reference sequence).

The V gene is TRBV7-9, the J gene TRBJ2-2; 12 bases are a match to TRBD2. Germline CDR1 reads SEHNR; CDR2 reads FQNEAQ (reference sequence). The CDR3 contains 18 residues. After removal of 5 bases from V and 4 bases from J, the junction contained 11 bases not matched to a gene. The CDR3 is CASSDKTSGRARTGELFF. In DNA form, the CDR3 reads TGTGCCAGCAGCGACAAGACTAGCGGGAGAGCCCGCACCGGGGAGCTGTTTTTT.

The chain carries TRBV2 and TRBJ2-1; D not resolved. Germline CDR1 is SNHLY and CDR2 is FYNNEI. Trimming took off 5 bases at V and 9 bases at J, with 11 bases between the two ends. The CDR3 has 12 amino acids. This chain's CDR3 is CASSNRGSEQFF. CDR3 bases: TGTGCCAGCAGTAACCGTGGCAGTGAGCAGTTCTTC.

V usage is TRBV28 and J usage is TRBJ1-4; D may be TRBD1 (5 bases). This CDR3 has 14 amino acids. Looked up from germline, CDR1 is MDHEN and CDR2 is SYDVKM. V was trimmed by 2 bases and J by 5 bases, leaving 9 bases between them. In nucleotides, the CDR3 is TGTGCCAGCAGTTTAGGGGGGGAGAATGAAAAACTGTTTTTT. It is translated as CASSLGGENEKLFF.

The V call is TRBV5-1, the J call TRBJ2-3; 7 bases are shared with TRBD1. Unmatched junction bases numbered 10, after V lost 0 bases and J lost 6 bases. CDR1 and CDR2 from the germline V gene are SGHRS and YFSETQ. The CDR3 contains 16 residues. The CDR3 loop is CASSLGQGIGEDTQYF. In DNA form, the CDR3 reads TGCGCCAGCAGCTTGGGACAGGGCATCGGGGAGGATACGCAGTATTTT.

The chain is built from TRBV7-2 and TRBJ1-5; 7 nucleotides align to TRBD1. CDR1 SGHTA and CDR2 FQGNSA come from the germline V gene. The V gene end was trimmed by 6 bases and the J gene end by 1 base; junction bases not matched to a gene: 3. The CDR3 extends over 14 amino acids. The CDR3 protein is CASRSGGSNQPQHF. In DNA form, the CDR3 reads TGTGCCAGCAGGTCAGGGGGAAGCAATCAGCCCCAGCATTTT.

This rearrangement joins TRBV4-3 to TRBJ1-1; D is undetermined. Between the trimmed V and J ends, which lost 0 bases and 8 bases, there was a span of 13 bases. In germline, CDR1 is LGHNA, CDR2 YSLEER. CDR3 length equals 14 residues. In DNA form, the CDR3 reads TGCGCCAGCAGCCAAGATGGAGGGTTTTCCGAAGCTTTCTTT. It codes for CASSQDGGFSEAFF.

This sequence joins TRBV5-1 and TRBJ2-5, with TRBD2 matching over 8 bases. Looked up from germline, CDR1 is SGHRS and CDR2 is YFSETQ. This CDR3 is built from 16 residues. The J segment lost 5 bases and the V segment lost 4 bases, leaving 13 bases of the junction unmatched. This CDR3 is CASSRGSGTWDETQYF. For the CDR3, the DNA is TGCGCCAGCAGCCGGGGTAGCGGGACCTGGGACGAGACCCAGTACTTC.

This clone appeared once. The chain uses TRBV3-1 (or the pseudogene TRBV3-2) and TRBJ1-1; TRBD1 agrees at 10 bases. Germline CDR1 and CDR2: LGHDT and YNNKEL (reference sequence). The CDR3 loop spans 14 amino acids. The junction had 2 bases not matched to a gene; V was cut back by 1 base and J by 6 bases. CDR3: CASSQAGTGAEAFF. The DNA for the CDR3 is TGTGCCAGCAGCCAAGCCGGGACAGGGGCTGAAGCTTTCTTT.

V and J are TRBV6-5 and TRBJ1-1; D gene uncertain. The CDR3 spans 15 residues. Trimming removed 0 bases from V and 2 bases from J, with 10 bases in between. CDR1 MNHEY and CDR2 SVGAGI come from the germline V gene. DNA of the CDR3: TGTGCCAGCAGTTACTCTTGGCAGGTCAACACTGAAGCTTTCTTT. This translates into CASSYSWQVNTEAFF.

CDR3 sequence (DNA): TGTGCCAGCAGCTTAGAGCGACTAACTTACGAGCAGTACTTC. Amino acids: CASSLERLTYEQYF. V gene TRBV11-2 combines with J gene TRBJ2-7, with D perhaps matching TRBD2 (5 bases). Trimming shortened V by 0 bases and J by 4 bases, and 10 bases separated the two germline ends. Germline CDR1 reads SGHAT; CDR2 reads FQNNGV. The CDR3 length is 14 residues. The full variable domain, rest sourced from reference TRBV11-2 and TRBJ2-7, is EAGVAQSPRYKIIEKRQSVAFWCNPISGHATLYWYQQILGQGPKLLIQFQNNGVVDDSQLPKDRFSAERLKGVDSTLKIQPAKLEDSAVYLCASSLERLTYEQYFGPGTRLTVT.

The rearrangement joins TRBV6-1 to TRBJ2-7, with 8 bases aligning to TRBD1. The germline CDR1 and CDR2 sequences are MNHNS and SASEGT. The CDR3 has 14 amino acids. V dropped 3 bases and J dropped 7; count of bases not matched to a gene: 8. The CDR3: CASSDRGQWSEQYF. CDR3 DNA: TGTGCCAGCAGTGACAGGGGGCAGTGGAGTGAGCAGTACTTC.